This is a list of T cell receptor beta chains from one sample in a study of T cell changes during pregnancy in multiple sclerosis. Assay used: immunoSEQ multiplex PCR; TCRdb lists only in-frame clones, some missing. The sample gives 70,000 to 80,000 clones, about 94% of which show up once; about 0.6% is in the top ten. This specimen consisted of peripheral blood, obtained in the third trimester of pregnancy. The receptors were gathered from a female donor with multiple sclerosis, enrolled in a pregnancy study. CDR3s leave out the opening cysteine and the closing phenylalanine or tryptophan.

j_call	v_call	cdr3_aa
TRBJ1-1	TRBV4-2	ASSQGSGGTEAF
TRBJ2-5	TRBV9	ASSPRGSEGTQY
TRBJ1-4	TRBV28	ASAGAEKLF
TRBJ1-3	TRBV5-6	ASSAGTGVSDTIY
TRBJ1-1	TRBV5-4	ASSYLQVPNTEAF
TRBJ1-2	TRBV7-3	ASSLVARANYGYT
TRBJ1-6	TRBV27	ASSPGTGSSPLH
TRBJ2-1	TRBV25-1	ASTSTGGFNNEQF
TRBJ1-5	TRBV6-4	ASSDSGGIGPQH
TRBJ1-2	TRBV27	ASRSRGDLYGYT
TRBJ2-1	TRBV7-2	ASSLGRNEQF
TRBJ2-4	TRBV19	ASRQGALY
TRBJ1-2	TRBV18	ASSAVGPYGYT
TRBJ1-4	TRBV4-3	ASSHGQGEKLF
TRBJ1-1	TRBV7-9	ASSLPTGVVANTEAF
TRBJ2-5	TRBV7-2	ASNDRLAGGETQY
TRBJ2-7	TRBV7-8	ASSLESALYEQY
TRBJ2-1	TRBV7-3	ASSLTGLAGNEQF
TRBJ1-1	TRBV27	ASSLSRDTEAF
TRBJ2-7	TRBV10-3	AIRPQESSYEQY
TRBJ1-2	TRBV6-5	ASSYDRGPYGYT
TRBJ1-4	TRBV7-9	ASSDRGNNEKLF
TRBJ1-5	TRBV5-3	AAREGIGNQPQH
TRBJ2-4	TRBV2	ASRGNRAIAKNIQY
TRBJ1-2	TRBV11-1	ASSIRTGNYGYT
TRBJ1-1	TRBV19	ASSPQVNTEAF
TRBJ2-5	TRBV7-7	ASSLWPSGGAAQETQY
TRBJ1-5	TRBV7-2	ASSLGTGNQPQH
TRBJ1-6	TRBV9	ASSGQGMGNSPLH
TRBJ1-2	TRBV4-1	ASSQGRGYGYT
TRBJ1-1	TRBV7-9	ATTWAGLITEAF
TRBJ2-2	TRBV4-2	ASSPLDRLASNTGELF
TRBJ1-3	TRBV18	ASSPAGTNSGNTIY
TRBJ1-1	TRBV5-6	ASSLLGQSDTEAF
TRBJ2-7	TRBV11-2	ASSSHQGPLTYEQY
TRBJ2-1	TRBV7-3	ASSLGASQNEQF
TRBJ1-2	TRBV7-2	ASSQTRANYGYT
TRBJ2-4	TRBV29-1	SVEGSRAKNIQY
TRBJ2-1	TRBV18	ASPLNPGTGRTEQF
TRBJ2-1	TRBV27	ASSARRTTGYNEQF
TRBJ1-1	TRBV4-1	ASSQAGENTEAF
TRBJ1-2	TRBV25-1	ASSEPTGGKIHGYT
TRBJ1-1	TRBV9	ASSGSGSSTEAF
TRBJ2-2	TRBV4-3	ASSQDPSGGAGELF
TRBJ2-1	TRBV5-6	ASESPPNLYNEQF
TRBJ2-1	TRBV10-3	AISESQGTGSSYNEQF
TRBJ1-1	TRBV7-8	ASSLDREEAF
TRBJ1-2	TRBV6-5	ASISGGEGYYGYT
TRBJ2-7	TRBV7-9	ASSGGQGYSEQY
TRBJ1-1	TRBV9	ASSAQNTEAF
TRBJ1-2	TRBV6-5	ASRPRQGQGYT
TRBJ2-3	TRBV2	ASSEEAGRTDTQY